This is a list of T cell receptor beta chains from one sample in a study of T-cell memory formation after mild COVID-19. TCRdb re-called the 5' RACE reads with MiXCR, one entry per CDR3 protein. The table lists roughly 180,000 distinct CDR3 sequences, about 9.9% of them singletons, with 3% to 4% in the top ten. The sample consisted of PBMCs or a T cell subset sorted from them (not recorded which). All receptors derive from a man aged 18 to 35 who had mild COVID-19 (a few samples of this study predate the infection). Cell type and time point are not known. The CDR3 runs from the conserved cysteine through the conserved F or W. D genes are given only for firm matches. The listing skips clone size in some rows; elsewhere it reads once, few, many or a size class.

v_call: TRBV20-1; j_call: TRBJ2-1; d_call: TRBD2; clone_size: .; cdr3_aa: CSASSGGDDEQFF; cdr3_nt: TGCAGTGCCTCTAGCGGGGGGGATGATGAGCAGTTCTTC
v_call: TRBV18; j_call: TRBJ1-1; d_call: TRBD1; clone_size: .; cdr3_aa: CASSGTGWAEAFF; cdr3_nt: TGTGCCAGCTCGGGGACAGGTTGGGCTGAAGCTTTCTTT
v_call: TRBV4-1; j_call: TRBJ2-5; d_call: .; clone_size: few; cdr3_aa: CASSQVAAETQYF; cdr3_nt: TGCGCCAGCAGCCAAGTGGCAGCTGAGACCCAGTACTTC
v_call: TRBV5-1; j_call: TRBJ2-1; d_call: .; clone_size: .; cdr3_aa: CASSLEGIPYNEQFF; cdr3_nt: TGCGCCAGCAGCTTGGAAGGTATCCCCTACAATGAGCAGTTCTTC
v_call: TRBV5-8; j_call: TRBJ2-5; d_call: .; clone_size: .; cdr3_aa: CASSLPGLGGQETQYF; cdr3_nt: TGTGCCAGCAGCTTACCAGGGCTTGGGGGGCAAGAGACCCAGTACTTC
v_call: TRBV7-9; j_call: TRBJ2-1; d_call: .; clone_size: .; cdr3_aa: CASSFLQARGYNEQFF; cdr3_nt: TGTGCCAGCAGCTTTTTACAGGCGCGGGGCTACAATGAGCAGTTCTTC
v_call: TRBV12-3/TRBV12-4; j_call: TRBJ1-1; d_call: .; clone_size: .; cdr3_aa: CASSAEGNTEAFF; cdr3_nt: TGTGCCAGCAGTGCAGAGGGGAACACTGAAGCTTTCTTT
v_call: TRBV2; j_call: TRBJ2-7; d_call: .; clone_size: many; cdr3_aa: CASQQDGEVYEQYF; cdr3_nt: TGTGCCAGCCAACAGGACGGGGAAGTATACGAGCAGTACTTC
v_call: TRBV5-4; j_call: TRBJ1-4; d_call: TRBD1; clone_size: .; cdr3_aa: CASSLGPGGNEKLFF; cdr3_nt: TGTGCCAGCAGCTTGGGTCCAGGGGGGAATGAAAAACTGTTTTTT
v_call: TRBV3-1; j_call: TRBJ2-6; d_call: TRBD1; clone_size: few; cdr3_aa: CASSQARGRRSGANVLTF; cdr3_nt: TGTGCCAGCAGCCAGGCCAGGGGGCGCCGCTCTGGGGCCAACGTCCTGACTTTC
v_call: TRBV20-1; j_call: TRBJ1-4; d_call: .; clone_size: few; cdr3_aa: CSAREGGLRGKLFF; cdr3_nt: TGCAGTGCTAGAGAGGGCGGGTTGAGAGGTAAACTGTTTTTT
v_call: TRBV7-9; j_call: TRBJ1-1; d_call: .; clone_size: few; cdr3_aa: CASSLRGRGTEAFF; cdr3_nt: TGTGCCAGCAGCTTACGGGGGCGAGGGACTGAAGCTTTCTTT
v_call: TRBV12-3/TRBV12-4; j_call: TRBJ2-5; d_call: .; clone_size: many; cdr3_aa: CASSPSRASETQYF; cdr3_nt: TGTGCCAGCAGCCCGAGTAGGGCATCAGAGACCCAGTACTTC